These T cell receptor beta chains were read from a single sample in a study of shared clonotypes between healthy human individuals. The repertoire was sequenced with immunoSEQ multiplex PCR; TCRdb's copy has only in-frame clones and lacks some. The table includes 2 million to 2.5 million clones, 92% detected once. The sample comprised naive CD4+ T cells from PBMCs. The receptors come from a man aged 18 to 30 in good health. Some clones in this sample may be carry-over from other donors' samples. Both conserved end residues are part of each CDR3.

CDR3 | J | V
CASEIDRYTGELFF | TRBJ2-2 | TRBV2
CATSRDPWQGRYNEQFF | TRBJ2-1 | TRBV15
CASSVTGLETQYF | TRBJ2-5 | TRBV5-6
CASSIEGYSNQPQHF | TRBJ1-5 | TRBV19
CASSLVGGGETQYF | TRBJ2-5 | TRBV7-8
CASSLAQVGTDTQYF | TRBJ2-3 | TRBV5-1
CAWKDGDGQTGVDGYTF | TRBJ1-2 | TRBV30
CASSWYGRLPNEQFF | TRBJ2-1 | TRBV6-5
CASSINTATNEKLFF | TRBJ1-4 | TRBV19
CASSVTTGYGDHGYTF | TRBJ1-2 | TRBV6-1
CASSPGLGNTEAFF | TRBJ1-1 | TRBV18
CASSTSPAGDWNEQFF | TRBJ2-1 | TRBV5-6
CAWSLGFSYGYTF | TRBJ1-2 | TRBV30
CSARDPQYF | TRBJ2-7 | TRBV20-1
CASSGRGNEKLFF | TRBJ1-4 | TRBV6-5
CASSSSRVGNTIYF | TRBJ1-3 | TRBV28
CAGTLGSSYEQYF | TRBJ2-7 | TRBV30
CASSEWTERGYTF | TRBJ1-2 | TRBV25-1
CASSEAVVGVSSYNSPLHF | TRBJ1-6 | TRBV6-1
CASTPGLAGPSSYNEQFF | TRBJ2-1 | TRBV27
CASSYSRGSGYEQYF | TRBJ2-7 | TRBV6-6
CASGLAGSYEQYF | TRBJ2-7 | TRBV28
CASSTRLAGDGADTQYF | TRBJ2-3 | TRBV11-2
CASSQGQPQETQYF | TRBJ2-5 | TRBV9
CASSYSNYGYTF | TRBJ1-2 | TRBV28
CATSRVRGQGEGHTGELFF | TRBJ2-2 | TRBV15
CASSPPGMANEKLFF | TRBJ1-4 | TRBV18
CASSSIPGLAAETYEQYF | TRBJ2-7 | TRBV28
CASSPPSTTDEQYF | TRBJ2-7 | TRBV18
CASGTRAGNQPQHF | TRBJ1-5 | TRBV19
CASSLFGQANEKLFF | TRBJ1-4 | TRBV28
CASSLVAGGTHEQFF | TRBJ2-1 | TRBV7-3
CASSTGPSTDTQYF | TRBJ2-3 | TRBV19
CASSLGPRQLPMNTEAFF | TRBJ1-1 | TRBV5-1
CASSLTPEREKEQFF | TRBJ2-1 | TRBV7-6
CASSDFGTNEQYF | TRBJ2-7 | TRBV2
CASSPYSGSSYNEQFF | TRBJ2-1 | TRBV9
CASMDRGPPGELFF | TRBJ2-2 | TRBV2
CASSYSLTNQETQYF | TRBJ2-5 | TRBV6-6
CASSVDSYNEQFF | TRBJ2-1 | TRBV7-2
CASSSSTGLIQETQYF | TRBJ2-5 | TRBV21-1
CSVDPEGTYGYTF | TRBJ1-2 | TRBV29-1
CASSLGQIDNEKLFF | TRBJ1-4 | TRBV7-9
CASTYVGRTYEQYF | TRBJ2-7 | TRBV6-5
CASSQDAISNQPQHF | TRBJ1-5 | TRBV4-1
CASSREASGISYNEQFF | TRBJ2-1 | TRBV5-1
CASSLGLAVVETQYF | TRBJ2-5 | TRBV5-1
CAWSLQGYEQYF | TRBJ2-7 | TRBV30
CASSLTGQGRAEAFF | TRBJ1-1 | TRBV5-6
CASSLTRTGGGTDTQYF | TRBJ2-3 | TRBV5-1
CGGGPYSNQPQHF | TRBJ1-5 | TRBV28
CASSLELVGSGTQYF | TRBJ2-3 | TRBV5-1
CASSQGRGTEAFF | TRBJ1-1 | TRBV14